This record covers a single T cell receptor (beta chain). Antigen: not known. The source of the sample is a study of T cell responses to AZD1222 COVID-19 vaccine. Study outcomes and limitations: Regions 160-218 and 743-854 held dominance among vaccine-associated CD4 TCRs, which spanned spike. Repertoire samples came only from after the peak T cell response. A mostly white British donor set with more females was recruited, and clonal diversity was possibly underestimated. The study reported that nearly half of spike-specific TCRs target unmutated variant regions.

The V end was cut by 6 bases, the J end by 5 bases, with 19 bases between. Germline V gene data show CDR1 as SQVTM and CDR2 as ANQGSEA. There are 14 residues in the CDR3. The method was immunoSEQ multiplex PCR; TCRdb's version includes in-frame clones alone and lacks a portion of them. The sample lists over 60,000 clones; over 70% were seen once. This TCR derives from an adult who received the AZD1222 COVID-19 vaccine. The sample was peripheral blood, taken 28 days after the second AZD1222 dose. The chain joins TRBV29-1 to TRBJ2-5; D possibly uses TRBD1 or TRBD2 (7 bases each). CDR3 loop: CSVTRGGGVETQYF. The CDR3 DNA reads as TGCAGCGTGACCCGGGGAGGGGGCGTTGAGACCCAGTACTTC.